The rows below give T cell receptor beta chains drawn from one sample of a study of response to subunit inactivated influenza vaccine. TCRdb re-called the RT-PCR reads through MiXCR, storing one row per CDR3 protein. The table has hundreds of thousands of distinct CDR3 sequences, about 11% seen once. Sequencing was performed on PBMCs from blood, taken on the day of vaccination. These receptors were obtained from a man aged 50-60 years who received an inactivated influenza vaccine. Each CDR3 is given with its conserved first and last residue. D genes are given only for firm matches. Size tells how often a clone was seen (once, few, many) or the class of an expanded clone, and some rows leave it out.

j_gene	abundance	v_gene	d_gene	len	CDR3nt	CDR3aa
TRBJ2-7	.	TRBV4-1	TRBD2	12	TGCGCCAGCAGCCAGCCAGCGGGGGGTCAGTACTTC	CASSQPAGGQYF
TRBJ2-1	many	TRBV6-1	TRBD2	17	TGTGCCAGCAGCCAATATCGACTAGCGGGAAGGGTCGATGAGCAGTTCTTC	CASSQYRLAGRVDEQFF
TRBJ2-3	.	TRBV7-2	TRBD2	17	TGTGCCAGCAGCTTAGTTTTTGTGGGGGGGAACACAGATACGCAGTATTTT	CASSLVFVGGNTDTQYF
TRBJ2-1	many	TRBV12-3/TRBV12-4	TRBD2	15	TGTGCCAGCAGGCTAGCGGGAGGCGCCTACAATGAGCAGTTCTTC	CASRLAGGAYNEQFF
TRBJ2-7	.	TRBV13	.	15	TGTGCCAGCAGCACAATTCGGACAGCCCACTACGAGCAGTACTTC	CASSTIRTAHYEQYF
TRBJ2-7	many	TRBV27	.	15	TGTGCCAGCAGTTTATCGGAGGGTCGTGGCTACGAGCAGTACTTC	CASSLSEGRGYEQYF
TRBJ1-4	many	TRBV11-1	.	18	TGTGCCAGCAGCTTAGTCCGGACAGCCCGTGCAACTAATGAAAAACTGTTTTTT	CASSLVRTARATNEKLFF
TRBJ1-1	many	TRBV12-3/TRBV12-4	.	13	TGTGCCAGCAGTTTCACCCAGGGCTCTGAAGCTTTCTTT	CASSFTQGSEAFF
TRBJ2-1	once	TRBV21-1	.	14	TGTGCCAGCAGCAGAGGACTAGGGGCGGTTGAGCAGTTCTTC	CASSRGLGAVEQFF
TRBJ2-5	few	TRBV7-9	.	15	TGTGCCAGCAGCTTGAGGCAGGGAGTGCAAGAGACCCAGTACTTC	CASSLRQGVQETQYF
TRBJ2-1	.	TRBV14	TRBD1	16	TGTGCCAGCAGCCGACGACCGGGACAGGGTATGAATGAGCAGTTCTTC	CASSRRPGQGMNEQFF
TRBJ2-2	.	TRBV6-2/TRBV6-3	.	16	TGTGCCAGCAGTTACGCTGCTAGCGCCGCCGGCGGGGAGCTGTTTTTT	CASSYAASAAGGELFF
TRBJ2-2	few	TRBV5-1	TRBD1	18	TGCGCCAGCAGCTTGGGACAGGGCCAGCGCGGGAACACCGGGGAGCTGTTTTTT	CASSLGQGQRGNTGELFF
TRBJ2-2	.	TRBV5-1	.	15	TGCGCCAGCAGCTTGCGGGACGGAAACACCGGGGAGCTGTTTTTT	CASSLRDGNTGELFF
TRBJ1-5	few	TRBV9	TRBD1	15	TGTGCCAGCAGCGTAGACGGACAGGGAAATCAGCCCCAGCATTTT	CASSVDGQGNQPQHF
TRBJ1-2	many	TRBV18	.	15	TGTGCCAGCTCACCGGGTCCACCTCCTAACTATGGCTACACCTTC	CASSPGPPPNYGYTF
TRBJ2-5	.	TRBV5-1	TRBD1	13	TGCGCCAGCAGCCCGGACAGGCGAGAGACCCAGTACTTC	CASSPDRRETQYF
TRBJ2-7	many	TRBV15	TRBD1	16	TGTGCCACCAGCAGACACCGGGACAGGGGGTTCTACGAGCAGTACTTC	CATSRHRDRGFYEQYF
TRBJ2-3	.	TRBV4-3	TRBD1	13	TGCGCCAGCGGACAGGGGGGCCCAGATACGCAGTATTTT	CASGQGGPDTQYF
TRBJ2-1	.	TRBV29-1	.	16	TGCAGCGTGTCACGACATGTGGGGGGCTCCTACAATGAGCAGTTCTTC	CSVSRHVGGSYNEQFF
TRBJ2-7	many	TRBV11-2	.	13	TGTGCCAGCAGCCTGTGGAATCTACGGGAGCAGTACTTC	CASSLWNLREQYF
TRBJ2-7	.	TRBV2	.	13	TGTGCCAGCAGCGTAGGACAGTGGTCCGAGCAGTACTTC	CASSVGQWSEQYF
TRBJ1-1	.	TRBV29-1	TRBD1	16	TGCAGCGTAACAGGGGACCGGACCTATAGAAACACTGAAGCTTTCTTT	CSVTGDRTYRNTEAFF
TRBJ2-3	.	TRBV20-1	TRBD2	14	TGCAGTGCTCTAGCGGGAGGAGGCACAGATACGCAGTATTTT	CSALAGGGTDTQYF
TRBJ2-3	many	TRBV13	.	12	TGTGCCAGCAGCTTGGCACTCGATACGCAGTATTTT	CASSLALDTQYF
TRBJ2-5	few	TRBV11-3	.	16	TGTGCCAGCAGCAACCCCTCTCTTAGCGTCCAAGAGACCCAGTACTTC	CASSNPSLSVQETQYF
TRBJ2-2	many	TRBV5-1	.	15	TGCGCCAGCAGCTTGGCCGGGGGTAAAACCGGGGAGCTGTTTTTT	CASSLAGGKTGELFF
TRBJ2-3	many	TRBV20-1	.	11	TGCAGTGGGGTATCGTGGGATACGCAGTATTTT	CSGVSWDTQYF
TRBJ2-6	.	TRBV4-3	.	18	TGCGCCAGCAGCCAAGTCTACGTCTCCCCGGCTGGGGCCAACGTCCTGACTTTC	CASSQVYVSPAGANVLTF
TRBJ1-5	.	TRBV6-2/TRBV6-3	.	13	TGTGCCACAGGGTGGGGATACAATCAGCCCCAGCATTTT	CATGWGYNQPQHF
TRBJ2-7	few	TRBV7-8	.	15	TGTGCCAGCAGCTTAGGGTGGGGGGCGGAGGACGAGCAGTACTTC	CASSLGWGAEDEQYF
TRBJ2-1	few	TRBV11-2	.	16	TGTGCCAGCAGCGAAGCGGGACAGCGGCCCGGCAATGAGCAGTTCTTC	CASSEAGQRPGNEQFF
TRBJ2-4	.	TRBV5-1	TRBD1	16	TGCGCCAGCAGCTTGACAGGGGGTTTAGCCAAAAACATTCAGTACTTC	CASSLTGGLAKNIQYF
TRBJ1-5	few	TRBV3-1	.	13	TGTGCCAGCAGCCAAACAATCTCGAAGCCCCAGCATTTT	CASSQTISKPQHF
TRBJ1-2	few	TRBV5-4	TRBD1	15	TGTGCCAGCAGCTTGGCCTCCCGGGACAGGGACGGCTACACCTTC	CASSLASRDRDGYTF
TRBJ1-1	.	TRBV20-1	.	14	TGCAGTGCTAGAGTGGGAGGAGGGTACACTGAAGCTTTCTTT	CSARVGGGYTEAFF
TRBJ1-5	.	TRBV4-1	.	14	TGCGCCAGCAGCCAACCGTCAGGGGCTCAGCCCCAGCATTTT	CASSQPSGAQPQHF
TRBJ2-7	few	TRBV21-1	.	14	TGTGCCAGAAGGGGATGTTGGGACTCCTACGAGCAGTACTTC	CARRGCWDSYEQYF
TRBJ2-3	many	TRBV6-2/TRBV6-3	.	13	TGTGCCAGCAAAAGGCGCGGCACAGATACGCAGTATTTT	CASKRRGTDTQYF
TRBJ2-5	few	TRBV5-6	TRBD1	13	TGTGCCAGCCTTCGACAGGGACAAGAGACCCAGTACTTC	CASLRQGQETQYF
TRBJ2-5	.	TRBV5-1	TRBD2	16	TGCGCCAGCAGCGCTACACTCGGGGGGGCCCAAGAGACCCAGTACTTC	CASSATLGGAQETQYF
TRBJ2-2	.	TRBV27	.	15	TGTGCCAGCAGTCCCCCCGGACACATCACCGGGGAGCTGTTTTTT	CASSPPGHITGELFF
TRBJ2-3	.	TRBV9	.	16	TGTGCCAGCAGCGTAGCTCCAGATACTAGCACAGATACGCAGTATTTT	CASSVAPDTSTDTQYF
TRBJ1-3	many	TRBV20-1	.	14	TGCAGTGCTAGAGATCACAACTCTGGAAACACCATATATTTT	CSARDHNSGNTIYF
TRBJ1-6	.	TRBV5-1	TRBD1	15	TGCGCCAGCAGCGCCGGGACAGCTCGAGGTTCACCCCTCCACTTT	CASSAGTARGSPLHF
TRBJ2-1	.	TRBV28	TRBD1	12	TGTGCCAGCAACAGGGGGGAGAATGAGCAGTTCTTC	CASNRGENEQFF
TRBJ1-6	few	TRBV12-3/TRBV12-4	.	13	TGTGCCAGCAGGGATGGGGTAAATTCACCCCTCCACTTT	CASRDGVNSPLHF
TRBJ2-6	.	TRBV27	.	19	TGTGCCAGCAGTTTTCGATTGGAAGCGGCAGCCTCTGGGGCCAACGTCCTGACTTTC	CASSFRLEAAASGANVLTF
TRBJ2-7	few	TRBV18	.	15	TGTGCCAGCTCACCAGGGAAGGGGGTCCGGTCCGAGCAGTACTTC	CASSPGKGVRSEQYF
TRBJ2-1	few	TRBV2	TRBD2	15	TGTGCCAGCAGTGGGACTAGCGGGAGGGCGGGGGAGCAGTTCTTC	CASSGTSGRAGEQFF
TRBJ1-2	many	TRBV3-1	.	13	TGTGCCAGCAGCCAAGTCCAGAACTATGGCTACACCTTC	CASSQVQNYGYTF
TRBJ2-6	.	TRBV11-1	TRBD1	19	TGTGCCAGCAGCTCTTACCGGGACAGGGGAGAATCTGGGGCCAACGTCCTGACTTTC	CASSSYRDRGESGANVLTF
TRBJ1-1	few	TRBV18	.	15	TGTGCCAGCTCACCAAAGCCGGGGTCGGTCACTGAAGCTTTCTTT	CASSPKPGSVTEAFF
TRBJ2-7	many	TRBV6-1	TRBD2	15	TGTGCCAGCAGAACCACTAGCGGGCCCTCCTACGAGCAGTACTTC	CASRTTSGPSYEQYF
TRBJ2-2	.	TRBV12-3/TRBV12-4	TRBD2	15	TGTGCCAGCAGATTGGGACTAGCGGCCACCGGGGAGCTGTTTTTT	CASRLGLAATGELFF
TRBJ1-1	few	TRBV10-2	.	14	TGCGCCAGCAGATTCCAGACTGAGAACACTGAAGCTTTCTTT	CASRFQTENTEAFF
TRBJ1-2	.	TRBV3-1	TRBD1	13	TGTGCCAGCAGTGGACAGGGGTTCGGTGGCTACACCTTC	CASSGQGFGGYTF
TRBJ1-6	.	TRBV5-4	.	14	TGTGCCAGCAGCTTGGATGAGCCGGCTTCACCCCTCCACTTT	CASSLDEPASPLHF
TRBJ1-2	.	TRBV5-1	.	15	TGCGCCAGCAGCTTGGCCATAGCAGGGGCGGATGGCTACACCTTC	CASSLAIAGADGYTF